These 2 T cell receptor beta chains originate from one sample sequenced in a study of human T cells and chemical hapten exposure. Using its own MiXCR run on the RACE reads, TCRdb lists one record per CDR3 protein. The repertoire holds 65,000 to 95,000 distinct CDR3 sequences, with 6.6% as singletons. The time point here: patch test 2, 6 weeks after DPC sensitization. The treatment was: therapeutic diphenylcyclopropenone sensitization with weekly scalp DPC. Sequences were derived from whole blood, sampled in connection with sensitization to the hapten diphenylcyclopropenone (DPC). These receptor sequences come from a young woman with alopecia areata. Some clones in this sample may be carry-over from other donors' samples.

CDR3 in amino acids: CASNGKQHQPQHF. CDR3 nucleotides: TGTGCCAGCAATGGAAAACAGCATCAGCCCCAGCATTTT. This sequence joins TRBV2 and TRBJ1-5; no firm D call. Trimming took 7 bases from V and 5 from J, leaving 12 bases between them. Germline-derived CDR1 and CDR2 are SNHLY and FYNNEI. The length of the CDR3 is 13 residues.

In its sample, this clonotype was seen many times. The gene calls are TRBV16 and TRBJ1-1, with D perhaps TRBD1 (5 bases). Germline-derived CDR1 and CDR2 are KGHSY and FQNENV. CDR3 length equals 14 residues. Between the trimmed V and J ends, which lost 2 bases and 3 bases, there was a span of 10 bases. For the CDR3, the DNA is TGTGCCAGCAGCCAAGACAGCACTTACACTGAAGCTTTCTTT. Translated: CASSQDSTYTEAFF.